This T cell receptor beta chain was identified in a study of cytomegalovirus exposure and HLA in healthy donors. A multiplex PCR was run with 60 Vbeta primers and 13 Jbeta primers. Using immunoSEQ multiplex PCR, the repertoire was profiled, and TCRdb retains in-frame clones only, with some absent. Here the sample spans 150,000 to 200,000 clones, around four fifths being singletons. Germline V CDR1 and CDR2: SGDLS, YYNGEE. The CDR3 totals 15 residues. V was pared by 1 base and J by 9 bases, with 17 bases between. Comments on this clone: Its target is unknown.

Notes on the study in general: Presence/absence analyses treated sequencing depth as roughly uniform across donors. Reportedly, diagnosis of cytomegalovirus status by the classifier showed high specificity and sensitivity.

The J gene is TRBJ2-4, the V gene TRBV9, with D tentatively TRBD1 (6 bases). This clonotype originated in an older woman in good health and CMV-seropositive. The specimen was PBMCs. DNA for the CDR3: TGTGCCAGCAGCGTACTAGCAGGGACAACGGCCATTCAGTACTTC. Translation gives CASSVLAGTTAIQYF.